This is a list of T cell receptor beta chains from one sample in a study of blood T cell repertoires in COVID-19. Assay: immunoSEQ multiplex PCR; the TCRdb copy retains only in-frame clones and omits some. The repertoire holds roughly 450,000 clones, with less than 95% as singletons. The sample was PBMCs or T cells enriched from blood (not recorded which). The receptors were sampled from a man younger than 35 who had recovered from COVID-19. CDR3s include the opening cysteine and the closing phenylalanine or tryptophan.

>TRBV3-1/TRBV3-2
CASSQVSGSNYGYTF
>TRBV10-2
CASSEVAFGRKAEAFF
>TRBV7-2
CASSLPGNEQFF
>TRBV5-1
CASSLVGLGELFF
>TRBV11-1
CASSPGLRVYEQFF
>TRBV27
CASSLLVNSPLHF
>TRBV6-4
CASSEGGGGQPQHF
>TRBV5-1
CASSPGLSYNEQFF
>TRBV7-3
CASSLTGQDTQYF
>TRBV5-1
CASSSRDRGSTEAFF
>TRBV19
CASSIGGDRGRPQHF
>TRBV6-2/TRBV6-3
CASSYSGVGRAFF
>TRBV2
CASKGDSDNQPQHF
>TRBV3-1/TRBV3-2
CASSQYRAGGSSYEQYF
>TRBV19
CASSIGRGQVYGYTF
>TRBV18
CASSPGTGGAYEAFF
>TRBV6-1
CASSEAWVAGELFF
>TRBV28
CASSDNSGTLRFPEAFF
>TRBV5-6
CASSPRSGLGRTTGELFF
>TRBV28
CASSPPGQSNYGYTF
>TRBV18
CASSPRKQGAKNIQYF
>TRBV27
CASNSFTTVSGANVLTF
>TRBV2
CASSEVLAGRSYEQYF
>TRBV7-3
CASSLGRDTEYGYTF
>TRBV27
CASSLGGLWGDQPQHF
>TRBV7-9
CASSRTGGVDYGYTF
>TRBV12-3/TRBV12-4
CASSSQGDYGYTF
>TRBV30
CAWSSGTSVETQYF
>TRBV9
CASSAELGGYEQYF
>TRBV6-2/TRBV6-3
CASSPQKRGGFNEQFF
>TRBV3-1/TRBV3-2
CASRLQGDNSPLHF
>TRBV6-4
CASSESGGSPLHF
>TRBV27
CASSFSTRTTTNEKLFF
>TRBV11-3
CASSRSRGNTEAFF
>TRBV6-5
CASSYDRSYGYTF
>TRBV6-5
CASNPGSNQPQHF
>TRBV7-8
CASSLETGGLQPQHF
>TRBV2
CASSLGGSNQPQHF
>TRBV24-1
CATSDSRGPGANVLTF
>TRBV6-5
CASTQDREYGYTF
>TRBV28
CASSQPTVNTEAFF
>TRBV5-4
CASSLDSDTQYF
>TRBV2
CASSRTGPAGNTIYF
>TRBV15
CATSRTNKGFADEQYF
>TRBV6-6
CASEKPPGQGNTEAFF
>TRBV5-1
CASSSNIVTGELFF